This is a list of T cell receptor beta chains from one sample in a study of OX40 agonist ivuxolimab in advanced cancers. Using immunoSEQ multiplex PCR, the repertoire was profiled, and TCRdb retains in-frame clones only, with some absent. The sample lists about 48,000 clones; about 87% were seen once. The sample was CD4+ or CD8+ T cells sorted from blood, taken in a trial of the OX40 agonist ivuxolimab. The receptor set was obtained from an adult with an advanced solid tumor such as melanoma, head and neck, liver or kidney cancer. Both conserved end residues are part of each CDR3. Fields, in order: clone size, V gene, J gene, D gene, CDR3 protein, CDR3 DNA. A D gene is named only where the DNA matches it firmly. Rows may omit the clone size; those that give it use once, few, many or a size class.

.	TRBV11-1	TRBJ1-1	.	CASSLGTLTEAFF	TGTGCCAGCAGCTTGGGGACTCTCACTGAAGCTTTCTTT
once	TRBV29-1	TRBJ2-7	TRBD1	CSVETVRGHYEQYF	TGCAGCGTTGAGACGGTCAGGGGGCACTACGAGCAGTACTTC
.	TRBV11-3	TRBJ2-1	TRBD2	CASSLALAAYNEQFF	TGTGCCAGCAGCTTAGCACTAGCGGCCTACAATGAGCAGTTCTTC
.	TRBV6-6	TRBJ1-6	TRBD1	CASSYSTGERSPLHF	TGTGCCAGCAGTTACTCTACAGGGGAGCGATCACCCCTCCACTTT
.	TRBV28	TRBJ2-3	.	CASSSQAASTDTQYF	TGTGCCAGCAGTTCCCAGGCGGCGAGCACAGATACGCAGTATTTT
.	TRBV4-3	TRBJ2-5	.	CASSPYWGTQETQYF	TGCGCCAGCAGCCCCTATTGGGGTACGCAAGAGACCCAGTACTTC
few	TRBV2	TRBJ1-2	.	CASSDGGSYTF	TGTGCCAGCAGTGACGGGGGGAGCTACACCTTC
.	TRBV28	TRBJ2-7	.	CASSSPESRPFPYEQYF	TGTGCCAGCAGCTCCCCCGAGAGCAGGCCATTTCCTTACGAGCAGTACTTC
once	TRBV9	TRBJ2-7	TRBD2	CASSYGTSGSREQYF	TGTGCCAGCAGCTACGGGACTAGCGGGTCCCGCGAGCAGTACTTC
.	TRBV13	TRBJ1-5	.	CASSLGGSGNQPQHF	TGTGCCAGCAGCTTAGGGGGGTCGGGCAATCAGCCCCAGCATTTT
.	TRBV7-6	TRBJ2-1	TRBD1	CASSLEYGQGGSAEQFF	TGTGCCAGCAGCTTAGAATACGGACAGGGGGGAAGTGCTGAGCAGTTCTTC
.	TRBV5-4	TRBJ2-3	.	CASSLGSDTQYF	TGTGCCAGCAGCTTGGGAAGCGATACGCAGTATTTT
.	TRBV10-2	TRBJ1-1	TRBD1	CASSKGQSEAFF	TGCGCCAGCAGTAAGGGACAGTCTGAAGCTTTCTTT
once	TRBV9	TRBJ2-1	TRBD1	CASSGGRGLYNEQFF	TGTGCCAGCAGCGGGGGCAGGGGGCTTTACAATGAGCAGTTCTTC
.	TRBV13	TRBJ2-3	.	CASSLAGTLDTQYF	TGTGCCAGCAGCTTAGCCGGGACATTGGATACGCAGTATTTT
.	TRBV11-2	TRBJ2-7	.	CASSLGDSYEQYF	TGTGCCAGCAGCTTGGGGGACTCCTACGAGCAGTACTTC
.	TRBV7-3	TRBJ2-5	.	CASSLTGGALETQYF	TGTGCCAGCAGCTTAACAGGCGGGGCTCTAGAGACCCAGTACTTC
.	TRBV5-5	TRBJ2-7	.	CASSLAEGEGATDYEQYF	TGTGCCAGCAGCTTGGCCGAAGGGGAAGGGGCCACGGACTACGAGCAGTACTTC
.	TRBV28	TRBJ2-7	.	CASSFVSYEQYF	TGTGCCAGCAGTTTCGTCTCCTACGAGCAGTACTTC
.	TRBV29-1	TRBJ2-5	.	CSVDTQGKTQYF	TGCAGCGTTGATACACAGGGAAAGACCCAGTACTTC
.	TRBV5-1	TRBJ2-7	.	CASSFRFEGSYEQYF	TGCGCCAGCAGCTTCCGGTTCGAGGGGTCCTACGAGCAGTACTTC
.	TRBV28	TRBJ1-2	.	CASSWRALGGYTF	TGTGCCAGCAGCTGGAGAGCCCTGGGTGGCTACACCTTC
.	TRBV7-9	TRBJ2-3	TRBD2	CASSLVGLAALTDTQYF	TGTGCCAGCAGCTTAGTAGGACTAGCGGCCCTCACAGATACGCAGTATTTT
.	TRBV27	TRBJ1-2	.	CASSPRAWGDGYTF	TGTGCCAGCAGTCCAAGGGCGTGGGGGGATGGCTACACCTTC